The 8 T cell receptor beta chains listed next were all sequenced from one sample in a study of blood T cell repertoires in COVID-19 (dated by TCRdb to about 2020). Library prep was done by the immunoSEQ multiplex PCR assay. TCRdb took over this immuneACCESS table, retaining in-frame rearrangements with V and J assigned. Such tables are incomplete; in checked studies, under half of the missing clones stem from an unresolved V gene, and the remainder is unexplained. Within this sample are 160,000 or so clones, with around 89% of them counted one time only. The ten largest clones capture approximately 3% of the sample. Sequenced sample: peripheral blood. The receptor source for this set is a man aged 55 to 69 with acute or convalescent COVID-19.

The V and J genes are TRBV20-1 and TRBJ2-3, with no clear D. Trimming removed 3 bases from V and 2 bases from J, with 12 bases in between. The CDR3 loop spans 14 amino acids. Germline CDR1 reads DFQATT; CDR2 reads SNEGSKA (reference sequence). CDR3: CSASLALSTDTQYF. The CDR3 DNA sequence: TGCAGTGCTAGTCTCGCACTCTCCACAGATACGCAGTATTTT.

This chain connects TRBV7-3 to TRBJ1-2; perhaps TRBD1 as D (6 bases). V lost 5 bases and J 7 bases, leaving 14 bases between the germline ends. CDR1 is SGHTA and CDR2 is FQGTGA in the germline V gene. The CDR3 has 13 residues. CDR3 protein: CASSPTGLGGYTF. The CDR3 DNA follows: TGTGCCAGCAGCCCAACAGGGCTGGGTGGCTACACCTTC.

The rearrangement links TRBV5-1 to TRBJ1-1, with D possibly matching TRBD1 (5 bases). Germline CDR1 is SGHRS and CDR2 is YFSETQ. This CDR3 contains 13 residues. The V end was cut by 7 bases, the J end by 8 bases, with 18 bases between. CDR3 protein: CASQSLGQEEAFF. The CDR3 coding sequence is TGCGCCAGCCAGAGCTTAGGACAAGAGGAAGCTTTCTTT.

The V and J genes are TRBV5-1 and TRBJ2-2; 7 nucleotides match TRBD2. Trimming cost V 3 bases and J 0 bases; bases outside gene matches: 5. The CDR3 contains 16 residues. Germline CDR1 SGHRS, CDR2 YFSETQ. The CDR3 DNA sequence: TGCGCCAGCAGCTCTCTAGCGGCCTCGAACACCGGGGAGCTGTTTTTT. It is translated as CASSSLAASNTGELFF.

The sample holds one count of this clone. This chain links TRBV6-6 with TRBJ2-1; 11 nucleotides line up with TRBD2. There are 15 residues in the CDR3. Germline trimming cut 4 bases from V and 5 bases from J; bases unmatched to any gene: 4. Per the germline V gene, CDR1 is MNHNY and CDR2 is SVGAGI (reference sequence). CDR3 coding DNA: TGTGCCAGCAGTTCCTTAGCGGGGGGGGACAATGAGCAGTTCTTC. Protein sequence: CASSSLAGGDNEQFF.

The chain carries TRBV9 and TRBJ2-1, with D unresolved. V shed 4 bases and J shed 12 bases, with 17 bases lying between them. The CDR3 has 13 amino acids. Germline-derived CDR1 and CDR2 are SGDLS and YYNGEE. The chain's CDR3 is CASSITTGSGQFF. The CDR3 coding sequence is TGTGCCAGCAGCATCACGACTGGCTCTGGGCAGTTCTTC.

The chain combines TRBV13 with TRBJ1-1; weak D call: TRBD1 (6 bases). The CDR3 length is 13 residues. V was shortened by 4 bases and J by 1 base, with 7 bases between the two germline ends. Germline values: CDR1 PRHDT, CDR2 FYEKMQ (reference sequence). CDR3 bases: TGTGCCAGCAGCTCACAGGGGAACACTGAAGCTTTCTTT. Protein sequence: CASSSQGNTEAFF.

The rearrangement uses TRBV6-6 and TRBJ1-6, with 7 bases that match TRBD1. The CDR3 sequence is 16 residues long. Trimming took 6 bases from V and 9 from J; bases not matched to a gene: 14. Germline-derived CDR1 and CDR2 are MNHNY and SVGAGI (reference sequence). The CDR3 sequence: CASRYQRRQGGSPLHF. The CDR3 DNA is TGTGCCAGCAGGTACCAACGCCGACAGGGTGGTTCACCCCTCCACTTT.